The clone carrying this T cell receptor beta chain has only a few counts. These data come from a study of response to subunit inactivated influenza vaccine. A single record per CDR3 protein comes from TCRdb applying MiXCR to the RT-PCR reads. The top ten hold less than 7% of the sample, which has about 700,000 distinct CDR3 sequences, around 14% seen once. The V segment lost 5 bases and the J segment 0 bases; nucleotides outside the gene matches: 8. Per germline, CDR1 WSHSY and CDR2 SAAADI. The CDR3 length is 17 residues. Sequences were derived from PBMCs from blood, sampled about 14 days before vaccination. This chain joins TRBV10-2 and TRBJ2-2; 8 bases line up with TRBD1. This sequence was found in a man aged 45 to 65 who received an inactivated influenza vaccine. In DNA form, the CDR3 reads TGCGCCAGCAGTAGATTACCGGGACAGGCGAACACCGGGGAGCTGTTTTTT. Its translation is CASSRLPGQANTGELFF.